This T cell receptor beta chain was captured in a study of T cells after yellow fever vaccination. The junction had 8 bases not matched to a gene; V was cut back by 4 bases and J by 5 bases. The CDR3 spans 15 residues. Germline lookup yields CDR1 MNHEY and CDR2 SMNVEV (reference sequence). This clonotype was observed a handful of times. Findings and limits, study-wide: Relatively few clonotypes were ones that appeared in both CD4 and CD8 compartments. Researchers cautioned that FACS-sorted repertoires could harbor abundant clonotypes contaminating from the bulk population.

A universal primer site and UMIs were added as TCR cDNA was made by 5'RACE template switching. TCRdb reprocessed the 5' RACE reads with MiXCR, giving one entry per CDR3 protein. The sample contains just under 85,000 distinct CDR3 sequences, about 14% of which appear only once. V and J are TRBV27 and TRBJ1-5, with 7 positions matching TRBD1. The sample here was CD8+ T cells not binding an NS4B(214-222) dextramer, sorted from PBMCs, taken roughly 20 days after the first yellow fever vaccination. The origin of this receptor is a man aged 18-30 years who received the YFV17D yellow fever vaccine. The CDR3 loop reads CASSSITGAYQPQHF. Written as DNA, the CDR3 is TGTGCCAGCAGTTCCATCACAGGGGCGTATCAGCCCCAGCATTTT.